These T cell receptor beta chains were read from a single sample in a study of cytomegalovirus exposure and HLA in healthy donors. The protocol was immunoSEQ multiplex PCR, while the TCRdb copy is restricted to in-frame clones and leaves out a portion. Seen here are 85,000 to 120,000 clones, 60% to 80% observed once, and the top ten hold 8% to 10%. Sequencing was done on a sample of PBMCs. The receptor source for this set is a male donor in good health and CMV-seropositive. Both conserved end residues are part of each CDR3. Some rows have no size entry. The others give once, few or many, or a class for an expanded clone.

TRBJ2-3 | . | TRBV10-3 | CAISEGTSGTDTQYF
TRBJ2-7 | . | TRBV4-1 | CASSRMGGAYYEQYF
TRBJ2-1 | . | TRBV29-1 | CSGGLAGGNEQFF
TRBJ2-1 | . | TRBV6-5 | CASTRGSSYNEQFF
TRBJ1-3 | once | TRBV11-2 | CASSFQGYGNTIYF
TRBJ2-7 | . | TRBV6-1 | CASSKGQGYEQYF
TRBJ1-6 | . | TRBV2 | CARTGTDNSPLHF
TRBJ2-5 | . | TRBV15 | CATSRGQPQETQYF
TRBJ1-2 | . | TRBV4-2 | CASSQGGASSLNYGYTF
TRBJ2-5 | . | TRBV27 | CASSLSRRGVGTGGGETQYF
TRBJ2-2 | . | TRBV7-7 | CASSLAGHTTGELVF
TRBJ2-3 | . | TRBV5-1 | CASSLQIPSTDTQYF
TRBJ2-1 | . | TRBV6-1 | CATRLRGGGYNEQFF
TRBJ2-5 | few | TRBV9 | CASSVVLTSGRDETQYF
TRBJ2-2 | . | TRBV7-2 | CASSLGQAGSTGELFF
TRBJ1-5 | few | TRBV6-4 | CASALYSNQPQHF
TRBJ2-3 | . | TRBV19 | CASSIPTGTYTDTQYF
TRBJ1-4 | . | TRBV29-1 | CSVGRQGGEKLFF
TRBJ2-5 | . | TRBV19 | CASSIGQEPETQYF
TRBJ1-3 | . | TRBV7-2 | CASSLEKGARGNTIYF
TRBJ2-5 | . | TRBV4-1 | CASSQGGRLSGTQYF
TRBJ1-1 | . | TRBV15 | CATWDRGRKAEAFF
TRBJ2-1 | few | TRBV18 | CASSASWSGRNEQFF
TRBJ2-1 | many | TRBV6-5 | CASTPGVGSYNEQFF
TRBJ1-2 | few | TRBV5-1 | CASSLAAGPAYGYTF
TRBJ1-1 | . | TRBV7-9 | CASSLHPGDTEAFF
TRBJ1-5 | . | TRBV6-6 | CASIFGGAGQPQHF
TRBJ2-1 | . | TRBV7-9 | CASSGTAYNEQFF
TRBJ1-1 | once | TRBV5-1 | CASSPRPDRTTEAFF
TRBJ2-1 | . | TRBV29-1 | CSVGSGASSYNEQFF
TRBJ2-5 | . | TRBV5-8 | CASSPGTRSMFGETQYF
TRBJ2-1 | . | TRBV6-6 | CASSSSGNYNEQFF
TRBJ2-2 | once | TRBV18 | CASSPRSSGSGYTGELFF
TRBJ1-4 | . | TRBV19 | CASTPSGATNEKLFF
TRBJ2-4 | . | TRBV30 | CAWSTHTQNIQYF
TRBJ2-5 | . | TRBV6-1 | CASSDGLAVQETQYF
TRBJ1-1 | . | TRBV5-4 | CASSLATPGTEAFF
TRBJ2-7 | . | TRBV28 | CASSPGGSITYEQYF
TRBJ2-3 | . | TRBV5-4 | CASSLSGRTADTQYF
TRBJ2-6 | . | TRBV6-5 | CASSYTYGAGANVLTF
TRBJ2-2 | . | TRBV6-6 | CASSYKRVDTTGELFF
TRBJ2-7 | once | TRBV30 | CAWSDRRGNEQYF
TRBJ2-3 | . | TRBV15 | CATSSGSSTDTQYF
TRBJ2-1 | . | TRBV28 | CASSQQGWNEQFF
TRBJ2-2 | . | TRBV5-1 | CASSLGTSGTVNTGELFF
TRBJ2-1 | . | TRBV15 | CATSRAVGGIDEQFF
TRBJ1-2 | . | TRBV6-6 | CASSTPGQMIVGYTF
TRBJ2-7 | . | TRBV30 | CAWAPGLAGLGQYF
TRBJ2-7 | few | TRBV28 | CASSLDRVREQYF
TRBJ2-5 | few | TRBV7-2 | CASSIQALPQETQYF
. | . | TRBV5-6 | CASSSGTSLYEQYF
TRBJ2-5 | . | TRBV7-9 | CASSPGLAGWHETQYF
TRBJ1-4 | . | TRBV28 | CASTDRAFNEKLFF
TRBJ2-7 | few | TRBV7-2 | CASSFAPWRGSYEQYF
TRBJ2-1 | . | TRBV9 | CAYARASRYNEQFF
TRBJ2-7 | many | TRBV28 | CASSPGQGGAYEQYF
TRBJ2-2 | . | TRBV29-1 | CSVVAGRSAGELFF
TRBJ1-2 | . | TRBV19 | CASNPGTGDGYTF
TRBJ1-6 | few | TRBV2 | CASSESGYNSPLHF